A single sample gave rise to the 6 T cell receptor beta chains below, sequenced in a study of T cell responses to AZD1222 COVID-19 vaccine. TCRdb's table, derived via immunoSEQ multiplex PCR, lists solely in-frame clones and lacks some. The data show over 150,000 clones, with approximately 90% seen just once and under 4% held by the top ten. The sequences come from peripheral blood, collected 28 days after the second AZD1222 dose. These receptors all stem from an adult who received the AZD1222 COVID-19 vaccine.

This chain joins TRBV3-1 (or the pseudogene TRBV3-2) and TRBJ1-3; perhaps TRBD1 as D (5 bases). From germline, CDR1 is LGHDT and CDR2 YNNKEL (reference sequence). The CDR3 is 17 amino acids. V was cut by 3 bases and J by 0 bases, with 15 bases left in between. The CDR3 nucleotides are TGTGCCAGCAGCCATCCCAGGGACTCATGCTCTGGAAACACCATATATTTT. It codes for CASSHPRDSCSGNTIYF.

This chain uses TRBV7-6 with TRBJ1-4; 7 bases align to TRBD1. This CDR3 has 15 amino acids. Trimming took 5 bases from V and 8 from J; bases not matched to a gene: 11. The germline gives CDR1 SGHVS, CDR2 FNYEAQ. The CDR3 reads CASSVQGSGGEKLFF. CDR3 bases: TGTGCCAGCAGCGTACAGGGGTCGGGGGGCGAAAAACTGTTTTTT.

This clone was found once. V is TRBV14 and J is TRBJ2-1; D not resolved. Trimming stripped 0 bases from V and 9 bases from J, with 3 bases between. The CDR3 extends over 11 amino acids. CDR1 is SGHDN and CDR2 is FVKESK in the germline V gene. The CDR3 bases are TGTGCCAGCAGCCAAGAGGGTGAGCAGTTCTTC. Translating it yields CASSQEGEQFF.

The sample holds a few counts of this clone. The chain carries TRBV10-3 and TRBJ1-1, with D tentatively TRBD1 (5 bases). The CDR3 contains 12 residues. The germline CDR1 and CDR2 sequences are ENHRY and SYGVKD. Trimming stripped 9 bases from V and 4 bases from J, with 12 bases between. The CDR3 loop reads CAMGTVGTEAFF. The CDR3 bases are TGTGCCATGGGGACCGTGGGCACTGAAGCTTTCTTT.

The CDR3 loop reads CATEGVPSGTNTQYF. The CDR3 bases are TGTGCCACCGAGGGGGTACCCAGCGGCACGAATACGCAGTATTTT. V is TRBV24-1 and J is TRBJ2-3; D is possibly TRBD1 (6 bases). Germline CDR1 KGHDR, CDR2 SFDVKD. Trimming stripped 9 bases from V and 7 bases from J, with 22 bases between. The CDR3 spans 15 residues.

This chain connects TRBV21-1 to TRBJ1-5; the tabulated D call, TRBD1, remains unverified against the DNA. TRBV21-1 has pseudogene status. The CDR3 length is 17 residues. This CDR3 is CASSKALQQGAAQPQHF. The CDR3 coding sequence is TGTGCCAGCAGCAAAGCGCTTCAACAGGGGGCTGCTCAGCCCCAGCATTTT.